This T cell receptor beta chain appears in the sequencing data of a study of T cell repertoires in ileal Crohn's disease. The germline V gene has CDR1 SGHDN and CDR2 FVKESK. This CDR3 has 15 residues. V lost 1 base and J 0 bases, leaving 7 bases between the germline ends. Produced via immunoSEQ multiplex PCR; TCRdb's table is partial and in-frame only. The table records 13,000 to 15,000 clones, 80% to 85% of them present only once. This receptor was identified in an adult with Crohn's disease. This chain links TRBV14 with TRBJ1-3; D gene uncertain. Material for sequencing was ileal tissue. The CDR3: CASSQATRSGNTIYF. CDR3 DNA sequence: TGTGCCAGCAGCCAAGCTACTCGCTCTGGAAACACCATATATTTT.